The 24 T cell receptor beta chains below were found in one sample sequenced in a study of beta chain features in type 1 diabetes. For these receptors, no antigen is known. Sequencing targeted expressed TCRB transcripts, as all isolated RNA had been reverse transcribed. Sequencing was performed with immunoSEQ multiplex PCR; in TCRdb, only in-frame clones are kept and a portion is missing. In the table there are some 350,000 clones, over 8.5% of which are singletons. Whole-study findings and limits: Significant though moderate, a shortening of TCRB CDR3s appeared in all four CD4+ subsets of Type 1 diabetes patients.

The sample consisted of central memory CD4+ T cells from blood. All receptors derive from a man under 40 with type 1 diabetes.

This sequence joins TRBV6-5 and TRBJ1-2; maybe TRBD1 (6 bases). This CDR3 spans 14 amino acids. Deletions cut 2 bases from V and 4 bases from J, with 11 bases between. Per the germline V gene, CDR1 is MNHEY and CDR2 is SVGAGI. The CDR3 here is CASSYRGTGYGYTF. As DNA, the CDR3 is TGTGCCAGCAGTTACAGGGGGACCGGCTATGGCTACACCTTC.

This clone was detected only a few times. The rearrangement links TRBV29-1 to TRBJ2-3; D is perhaps TRBD1 or TRBD2 (5 bases each). Germline CDR1 SQVTM, CDR2 ANQGSEA. CDR3 length: 12 residues. The V and J ends lost 7 bases and 6 bases respectively, with 14 bases between them. The CDR3 here is CSADTRRDTQYF. In nucleotides, the CDR3 is TGCAGCGCGGACACCCGGAGGGATACGCAGTATTTT.

This chain uses TRBV27 with TRBJ1-1, with 9 bases that match TRBD1. The CDR3 loop spans 16 amino acids. CDR1 is MNHEY, CDR2 SMNVEV, per germline (reference sequence). After removal of 5 bases from V and 2 bases from J, the junction contained 9 bases not matched to a gene. CDR3 residues: CASSTPGQGSNTEAFF. CDR3 coding DNA: TGTGCCAGCAGTACACCGGGACAGGGATCAAACACTGAAGCTTTCTTT.

This clone turned up a few times. The gene calls are TRBV6-6 and TRBJ2-5, with unresolved D. V shed 2 bases and J shed 5 bases, with 6 bases lying between them. This CDR3 contains 12 residues. CDR1 and CDR2 (germline): MNHNY, SVGAGI (reference sequence). The CDR3 protein is CASSYAGETQYF. As DNA, the CDR3 is TGTGCCAGCAGTTACGCTGGGGAGACCCAGTACTTC.

This clone was observed a few times. This sequence joins TRBV7-8 and TRBJ1-3; D unclear. V was clipped by 5 bases and J by 0 bases, with 17 bases between them. This CDR3 contains 17 residues. Germline CDR1 SGHVS, CDR2 FQNEAQ. CDR3 coding DNA: TGTGCCAGCAGCACCCTTCTACGGGGTCCCTCTGGAAACACCATATATTTT. The encoded protein is CASSTLLRGPSGNTIYF.

This clone was observed many times. The genes are TRBV28 and TRBJ2-2; D may be TRBD1 or TRBD2 (5 bases each). Deletions cut 4 bases from V and 5 bases from J, with 11 bases between. The germline V gene encodes CDR1 MDHEN and CDR2 SYDVKM. The CDR3 is made up of 14 amino acids. The CDR3: CASSSGTLTGELFF. CDR3 nucleotide sequence: TGTGCCAGCAGTTCCGGGACCTTAACCGGGGAGCTGTTTTTT.

The CDR3 protein is CASSKGTSGGSSTDTQYF. The DNA for the CDR3 is TGCGCCAGCAGCAAAGGGACTAGCGGGGGATCTAGCACAGATACGCAGTATTTT. This chain joins TRBV5-1 and TRBJ2-3; TRBD2 matches at 14 bases. V gave up 4 bases and J gave up 0 bases; unmatched junction bases: 7. The CDR3 consists of 18 residues. The germline gives CDR1 SGHRS, CDR2 YFSETQ.

This clone has only a few counts. Other nucleotide sequences in the sample specify the same CDR3. The CDR3 sequence: CASSQRGLAERRTDTQYF. Here the CDR3 DNA reads TGCGCCAGCAGCCAAAGGGGACTAGCGGAGCGTAGGACAGATACGCAGTATTTT. V usage is TRBV4-3 and J usage is TRBJ2-3; TRBD2 matches at 11 bases. The germline gives CDR1 LGHNA, CDR2 YSLEER. The CDR3 loop spans 18 amino acids. With V trimmed by 2 bases and J by 3 bases, 10 bases remained unmatched.

This clone was detected only a few times. As DNA, the CDR3 is TGTGCCAGCAGTAAACTTCAAGAGACCCAGTACTTC. Protein sequence: CASSKLQETQYF. This chain uses TRBV7-8 with TRBJ2-5; no clear D gene. This CDR3 region has 12 residues. Germline V gives CDR1 SGHVS, CDR2 FQNEAQ. V was clipped by 6 bases and J by 2 bases, with 7 bases between them.

V usage is TRBV6-5 and J usage is TRBJ1-1; a possible D gene is TRBD1 (5 bases). V gave up 5 bases and J gave up 11 bases, with 18 bases separating them. CDR1 and CDR2 from the germline V gene are MNHEY and SVGAGI. The CDR3 loop spans 13 amino acids. The CDR3 sequence is CASSEYPRGDAFF. DNA for the CDR3: TGTGCCAGCAGTGAATATCCCCGGGGGGACGCTTTCTTT.

This clone occurred a few times. The chain employs TRBV4-2 and TRBJ2-1; no definite D call. V was clipped by 4 bases and J by 8 bases, with 6 bases between them. Per germline, CDR1 LGHNA and CDR2 YNFKEQ. The CDR3 contains 11 residues. This chain's CDR3 is CASSPGYEQFF. DNA for the CDR3: TGTGCCAGCAGCCCAGGCTATGAGCAGTTCTTC.

The gene calls are TRBV19 and TRBJ2-3; D is perhaps TRBD1 (5 bases). The V gene's germline CDR1 is LNHDA and CDR2 SQIVND (reference sequence). Trimming took off 5 bases at V and 2 bases at J, with 11 bases between the two ends. The CDR3 extends over 14 amino acids. The CDR3 spells CASSPRQYTDTQYF. The CDR3 DNA sequence: TGTGCCAGTAGTCCCCGACAGTACACAGATACGCAGTATTTT.

The rearrangement joins TRBV28 to TRBJ2-2, with D possibly matching TRBD1 (6 bases). The CDR3 sequence is 13 residues long. Germline V CDR1 and CDR2: MDHEN, SYDVKM. Trimming cost V 7 bases and J 6 bases, with 12 bases left between them. The CDR3 loop is CASTSGVSGELFF. CDR3 sequence (DNA): TGTGCCAGCACCTCAGGGGTCTCCGGGGAGCTGTTTTTT.

The chain uses TRBV4-3 and TRBJ2-1; 9 bases map to TRBD2. CDR3 length: 15 amino acids. Trimming cost V 4 bases and J 6 bases; bases outside gene matches: 7. Germline assignment: CDR1 LGHNA and CDR2 YSLEER. CDR3 region: CASSRGTSRTNEQFF. The CDR3 DNA sequence: TGCGCCAGCAGCCGAGGGACTAGCCGGACCAATGAGCAGTTCTTC.

This chain connects TRBV5-1 to TRBJ2-3; D is unresolved. V gave up 5 bases and J gave up 5 bases, with 6 bases separating them. The CDR3 totals 11 residues. CDR1 and CDR2 from the germline V gene are SGHRS and YFSETQ. The CDR3 spells CASRLEDTQYF. As DNA, the CDR3 is TGCGCCAGCAGGCTGGAAGATACGCAGTATTTT.

The rearrangement links TRBV4-2 to TRBJ2-2; 14 nucleotides agree with TRBD2. With 4 bases clipped from V and 7 bases from J, the junction kept 5 bases outside the gene matches. This CDR3 is built from 16 residues. The germline gives CDR1 LGHNA, CDR2 YNFKEQ. CDR3 bases: TGTGCCAGCAGCCCCGGACTAGCGGGAGGCGGCGGGGAGCTGTTTTTT. The encoded protein is CASSPGLAGGGGELFF.

This clone was seen many times. The rearrangement links TRBV28 to TRBJ1-4, with D unresolved. The V gene's germline CDR1 is MDHEN and CDR2 SYDVKM. This CDR3 region has 13 residues. Trimming shortened V by 7 bases and J by 8 bases, and 14 bases separated the two germline ends. The DNA of the CDR3 is TGTGCCAGCAATCAGTTAAATCGGGAAAAACTGTTTTTT. Translating it yields CASNQLNREKLFF.

This clone occurred a few times. V gene TRBV28 combines with J gene TRBJ2-5; D not certain. The germline V and J ends were trimmed by 1 base and 5 bases, with 11 bases remaining between them. The CDR3 contains 14 residues. Germline lookup yields CDR1 MDHEN and CDR2 SYDVKM. CDR3 in amino acids: CASSLSRPGETQYF. DNA of the CDR3: TGTGCCAGCAGTTTATCCCGACCTGGGGAGACCCAGTACTTC. The whole variable domain, filled in from reference TRBV28 and TRBJ2-5, reads DVKVTQSSRYLVKRTGEKVFLECVQDMDHENMFWYRQDPGLGLRLIYFSYDVKMKEKGDIPEGYSVSREKKERFSLILESASTNQTSMYLCASSLSRPGETQYFGPGTRLLVL.

The chain uses TRBV5-4 and TRBJ2-6, with 13 bases lining up with TRBD2. CDR1 SGHNT and CDR2 YYREEE come from the germline V gene (reference sequence). This CDR3 comprises 19 residues. Trimming removed 3 bases from V and 0 bases from J; junction bases left unmatched: 6. Written as DNA, the CDR3 is TGTGCCAGCAGCTCCGGGACTAGCGGGACCTACTCTGGGGCCAACGTCCTGACTTTC. Its translation: CASSSGTSGTYSGANVLTF.

This clone occurred a few times. The V call is TRBV29-1, the J call TRBJ1-1; the D gene is possibly TRBD1 (5 bases). This CDR3 is built from 15 residues. Germline CDR1 and CDR2: SQVTM and ANQGSEA. V gave up 3 bases and J gave up 2 bases, with 16 bases separating them. DNA of the CDR3: TGCAGCGTTGATTTTCCAGGGAGAGAAAACACTGAAGCTTTCTTT. Its translation is CSVDFPGRENTEAFF.

This clone was seen a handful of times. The V gene is TRBV19, the J gene TRBJ2-1, with TRBD1 identical over 9 bases. The CDR3 has 16 amino acids. From germline, CDR1 is LNHDA and CDR2 SQIVND (reference sequence). The V segment lost 3 bases and the J segment 2 bases; nucleotides outside the gene matches: 5. The CDR3 sequence: CASSILTGGTYNEQFF. CDR3 bases: TGTGCCAGTAGTATCTTGACAGGGGGGACCTACAATGAGCAGTTCTTC.

The chain combines TRBV7-2 with TRBJ2-5, with D unclear. V lost 5 bases and J lost 0, with 7 bases in between. The CDR3 runs to 13 residues. Germline assignment: CDR1 SGHTA and CDR2 FQGNSA. The CDR3 DNA follows: TGTGCCAGCAGCCCTCAGTACCAAGAGACCCAGTACTTC. Amino acid sequence: CASSPQYQETQYF.

The chain employs TRBV5-4 and TRBJ1-2; 7 positions match TRBD1. The germline CDR1 and CDR2 sequences are SGHNT and YYREEE (reference sequence). Trimming removed 4 bases from V and 3 bases from J; junction bases left unmatched: 9. The CDR3 sequence is 15 residues long. The chain's CDR3 is CASSMTTGSYYGYTF. CDR3 DNA sequence: TGTGCCAGCAGCATGACGACAGGGAGTTACTATGGCTACACCTTC.

This clone was found a few times. The same CDR3 arises from other DNA sequences in this sample as well. The V call is TRBV7-6, the J call TRBJ2-3, with D hard to call. The length of the CDR3 is 12 residues. Germline V lookup: CDR1 SGHVS, CDR2 FNYEAQ. Trimming cost V 3 bases and J 0 bases, with 1 base left between them. This CDR3 reads CASSLSTDTQYF. The CDR3 nucleotides are TGTGCCAGCAGCTTGAGCACAGATACGCAGTATTTT.